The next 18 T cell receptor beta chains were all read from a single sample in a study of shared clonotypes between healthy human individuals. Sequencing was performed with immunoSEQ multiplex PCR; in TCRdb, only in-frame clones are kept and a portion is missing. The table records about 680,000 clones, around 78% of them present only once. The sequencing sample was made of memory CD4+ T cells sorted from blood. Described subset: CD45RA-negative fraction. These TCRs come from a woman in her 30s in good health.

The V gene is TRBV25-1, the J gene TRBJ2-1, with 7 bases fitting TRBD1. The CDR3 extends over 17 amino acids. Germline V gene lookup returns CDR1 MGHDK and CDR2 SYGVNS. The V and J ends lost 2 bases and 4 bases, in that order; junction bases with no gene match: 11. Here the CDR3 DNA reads TGTGCCAGCAGTGAAGACAGGGAGCCCGCCTCTTACAATGAGCAGTTCTTC. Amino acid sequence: CASSEDREPASYNEQFF. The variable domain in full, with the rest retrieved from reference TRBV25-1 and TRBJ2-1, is EADIYQTPRYLVIGTGKKITLECSQTMGHDKMYWYQQDPGMELHLIHYSYGVNSTEKGDLSSESTVSRIRTEHFPLTLESARPSHTSQYLCASSEDREPASYNEQFFGPGTRLTVL.

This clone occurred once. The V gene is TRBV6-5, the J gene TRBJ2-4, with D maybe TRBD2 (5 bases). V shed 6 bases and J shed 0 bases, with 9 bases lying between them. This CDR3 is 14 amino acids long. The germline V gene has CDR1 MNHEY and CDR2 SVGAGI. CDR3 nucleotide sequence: TGTGCCAGCAGGGACTTTGGAGCCAAAAACATTCAGTACTTC. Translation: CASRDFGAKNIQYF.

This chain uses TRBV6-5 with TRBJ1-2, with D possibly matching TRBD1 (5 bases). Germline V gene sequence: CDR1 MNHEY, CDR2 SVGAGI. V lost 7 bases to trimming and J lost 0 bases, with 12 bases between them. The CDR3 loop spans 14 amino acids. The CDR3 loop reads CASKGTAANYGYTF. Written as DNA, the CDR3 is TGTGCCAGCAAGGGGACCGCAGCTAACTATGGCTACACCTTC.

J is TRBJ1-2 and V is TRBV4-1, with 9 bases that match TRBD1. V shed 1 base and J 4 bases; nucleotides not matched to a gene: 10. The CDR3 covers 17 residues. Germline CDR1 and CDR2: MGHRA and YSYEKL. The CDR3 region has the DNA TGCGCCAGCAGCCAAGTGAAGGGTTCGGGACAGGGCTATGGCTACACCTTC. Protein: CASSQVKGSGQGYGYTF.

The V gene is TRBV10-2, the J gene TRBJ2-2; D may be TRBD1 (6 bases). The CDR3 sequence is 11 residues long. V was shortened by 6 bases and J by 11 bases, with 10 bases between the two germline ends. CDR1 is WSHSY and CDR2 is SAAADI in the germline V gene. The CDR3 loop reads CASRTGSELFF. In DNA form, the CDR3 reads TGCGCCAGCAGGACAGGATCTGAGCTGTTTTTT.

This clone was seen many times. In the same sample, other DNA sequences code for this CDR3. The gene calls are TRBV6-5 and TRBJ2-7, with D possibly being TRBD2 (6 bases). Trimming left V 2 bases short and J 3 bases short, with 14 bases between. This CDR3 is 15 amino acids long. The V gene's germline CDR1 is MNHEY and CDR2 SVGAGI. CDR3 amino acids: CASSYTGGLGYEQYF. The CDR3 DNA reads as TGTGCCAGCAGTTACACCGGGGGTCTAGGCTACGAGCAGTACTTC.

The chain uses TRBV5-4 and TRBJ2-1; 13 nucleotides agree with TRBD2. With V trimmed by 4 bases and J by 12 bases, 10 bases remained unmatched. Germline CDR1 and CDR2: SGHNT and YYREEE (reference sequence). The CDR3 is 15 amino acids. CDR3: CASSQPGLAGIGQFF. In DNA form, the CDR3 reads TGTGCCAGCAGCCAACCGGGACTAGCGGGAATCGGGCAGTTCTTC.

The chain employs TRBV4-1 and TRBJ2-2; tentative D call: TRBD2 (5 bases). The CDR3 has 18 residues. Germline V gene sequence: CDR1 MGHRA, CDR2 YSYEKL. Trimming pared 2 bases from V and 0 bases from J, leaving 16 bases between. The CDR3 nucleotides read TGCGCCAGCAGCCAAACTTTCTTCGGGGATACGAACACCGGGGAGCTGTTTTTT. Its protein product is CASSQTFFGDTNTGELFF.

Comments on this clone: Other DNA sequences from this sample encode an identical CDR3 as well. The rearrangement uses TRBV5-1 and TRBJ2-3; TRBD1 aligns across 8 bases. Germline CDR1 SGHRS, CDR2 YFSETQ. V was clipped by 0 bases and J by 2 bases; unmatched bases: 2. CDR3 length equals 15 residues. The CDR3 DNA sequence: TGCGCCAGCAGCTTGGGCCAGGGGGCCACAGATACGCAGTATTTT. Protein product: CASSLGQGATDTQYF. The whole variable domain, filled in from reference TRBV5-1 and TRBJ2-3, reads KAGVTQTPRYLIKTRGQQVTLSCSPISGHRSVSWYQQTPGQGLQFLFEYFSETQRNKGNFPGRFSGRQFSNSRSEMNVSTLELGDSALYLCASSLGQGATDTQYFGPGTRLTVL.

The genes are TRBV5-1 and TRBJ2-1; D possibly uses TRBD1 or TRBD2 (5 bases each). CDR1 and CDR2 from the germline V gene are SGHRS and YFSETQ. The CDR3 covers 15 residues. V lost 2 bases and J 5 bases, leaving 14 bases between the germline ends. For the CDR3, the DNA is TGCGCCAGCAGCTTCTGGGGGACCCCCGACAATGAGCAGTTCTTC. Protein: CASSFWGTPDNEQFF.

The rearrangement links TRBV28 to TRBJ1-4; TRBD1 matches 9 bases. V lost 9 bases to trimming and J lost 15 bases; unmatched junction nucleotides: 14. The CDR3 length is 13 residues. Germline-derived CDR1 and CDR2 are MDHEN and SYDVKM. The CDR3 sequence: CASSPGQGFFVFF. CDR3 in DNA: TGTGCCAGTTCCCCGGGACAGGGTTTCTTTGTGTTTTTT.

CDR3 sequence (DNA): TGTGCCATCGGAGGGGAGTCAGGGACCGGGGAGCTGTTTTTT. Its protein is CAIGGESGTGELFF. The rearrangement uses TRBV10-3 and TRBJ2-2; a possible D gene is TRBD2 (6 bases). There are 14 residues in the CDR3. Germline lookup yields CDR1 ENHRY and CDR2 SYGVKD. V shed 8 bases and J shed 5 bases, with 15 bases lying between them.

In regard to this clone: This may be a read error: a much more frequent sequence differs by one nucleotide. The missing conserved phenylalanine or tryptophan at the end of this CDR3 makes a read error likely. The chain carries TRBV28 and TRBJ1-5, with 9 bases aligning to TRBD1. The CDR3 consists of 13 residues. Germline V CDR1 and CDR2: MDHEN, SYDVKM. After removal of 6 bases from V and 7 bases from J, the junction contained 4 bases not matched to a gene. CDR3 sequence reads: CASRDRGRQPQHL. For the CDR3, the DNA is TGTGCCAGCAGGGACAGGGGCCGGCAGCCCCAGCATCTT.

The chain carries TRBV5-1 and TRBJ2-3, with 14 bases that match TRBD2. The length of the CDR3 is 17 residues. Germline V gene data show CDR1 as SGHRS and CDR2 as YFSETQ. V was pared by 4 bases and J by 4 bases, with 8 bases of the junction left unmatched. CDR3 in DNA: TGCGCCAGCAGCCCAAGACTAGCGGGAGGGTTCGCAGATACGCAGTATTTT. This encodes CASSPRLAGGFADTQYF.

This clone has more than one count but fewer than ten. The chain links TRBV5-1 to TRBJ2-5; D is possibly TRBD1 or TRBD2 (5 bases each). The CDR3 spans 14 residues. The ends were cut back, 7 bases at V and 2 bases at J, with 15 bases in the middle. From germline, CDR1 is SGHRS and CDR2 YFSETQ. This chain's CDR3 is CASGTPGQQETQYF. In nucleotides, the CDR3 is TGCGCCAGCGGAACCCCGGGGCAACAAGAGACCCAGTACTTC.

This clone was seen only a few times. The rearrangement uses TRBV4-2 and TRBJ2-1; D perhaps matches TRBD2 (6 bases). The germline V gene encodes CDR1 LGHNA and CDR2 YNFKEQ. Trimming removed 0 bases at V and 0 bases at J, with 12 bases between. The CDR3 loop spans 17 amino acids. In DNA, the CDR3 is TGTGCCAGCAGCCAAGATCATGGCGGGAACTCCTACAATGAGCAGTTCTTC. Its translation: CASSQDHGGNSYNEQFF.

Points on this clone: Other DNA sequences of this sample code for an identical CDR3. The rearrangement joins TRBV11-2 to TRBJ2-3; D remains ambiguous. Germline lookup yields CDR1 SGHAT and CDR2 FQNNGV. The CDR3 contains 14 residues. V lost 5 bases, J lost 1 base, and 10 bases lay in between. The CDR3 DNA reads TGTGCCAGCAGCCCCCGGACCGGCACAGATACGCAGTATTTT. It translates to CASSPRTGTDTQYF.

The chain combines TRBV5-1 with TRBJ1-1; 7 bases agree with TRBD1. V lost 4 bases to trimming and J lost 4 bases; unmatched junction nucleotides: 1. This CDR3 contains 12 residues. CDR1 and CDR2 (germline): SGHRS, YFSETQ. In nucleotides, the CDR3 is TGCGCCAGCAGCAACAGGGGCACTGAAGCTTTCTTT. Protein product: CASSNRGTEAFF.